The clone carrying this T cell receptor (beta chain) was counted at least ten times. Its antigen is currently unknown. This CDR3 has 15 residues. With 5 bases removed from V and 1 base from J, the gap between germline ends came to 12 bases. Germline V gene lookup returns CDR1 SGHAT and CDR2 FQNNGV. This sample was taken from a study of blood T cells in healthy people across ages. Study-wide findings and caveats: Estimates drawn from one million T cells were deemed to understate diversity.

A second roughly 7 to 11 cycle PCR used barcoded and J-beta primers. TCRdb independently ran MiXCR on the 5' RACE reads; one entry per CDR3 protein. In the table there are fewer than 600,000 distinct CDR3 sequences, about 28% of which are singletons. Donors were systemically healthy Caucasian individuals from Russia aged about 6 to 95 years. The same specimen was also included in a second study, on T cells of mothers and their children. Per that study: From each mother came over 8 million TCR beta CDR3 reads, and from each child came 3 million to 3.5 million.

The source material was blood. The genes are TRBV11-2 and TRBJ1-5, with D perhaps matching TRBD1 (5 bases). The TCR sequence derives from a boy aged 2 to 10 in good health. DNA of the CDR3: TGTGCCAGCAGCCCCGAGTGGGGGAGCAATCAGCCCCAGCATTTT. Translating it yields CASSPEWGSNQPQHF.